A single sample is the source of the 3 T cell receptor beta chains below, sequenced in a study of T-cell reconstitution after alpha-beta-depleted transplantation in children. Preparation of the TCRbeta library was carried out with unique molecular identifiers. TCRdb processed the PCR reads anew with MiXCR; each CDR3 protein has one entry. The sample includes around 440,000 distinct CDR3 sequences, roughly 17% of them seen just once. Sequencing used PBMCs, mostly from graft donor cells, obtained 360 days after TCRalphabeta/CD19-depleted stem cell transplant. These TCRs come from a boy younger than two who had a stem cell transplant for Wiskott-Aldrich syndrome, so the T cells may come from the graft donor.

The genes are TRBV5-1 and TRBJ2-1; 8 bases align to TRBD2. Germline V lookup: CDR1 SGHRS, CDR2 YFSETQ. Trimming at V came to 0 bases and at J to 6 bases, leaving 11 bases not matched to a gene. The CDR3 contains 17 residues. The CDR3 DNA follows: TGCGCCAGCAGCTTGGGCGGGGGGTACCTGTATAGCAATGAGCAGTTCTTC. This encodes CASSLGGGYLYSNEQFF.

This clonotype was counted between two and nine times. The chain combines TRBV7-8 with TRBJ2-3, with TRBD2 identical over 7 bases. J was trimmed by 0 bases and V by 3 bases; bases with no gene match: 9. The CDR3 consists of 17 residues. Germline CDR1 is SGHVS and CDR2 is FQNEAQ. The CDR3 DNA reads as TGTGCCAGCAGCTTGGAAGCGGCGGGAGCTAGCACAGATACGCAGTATTTT. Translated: CASSLEAAGASTDTQYF.

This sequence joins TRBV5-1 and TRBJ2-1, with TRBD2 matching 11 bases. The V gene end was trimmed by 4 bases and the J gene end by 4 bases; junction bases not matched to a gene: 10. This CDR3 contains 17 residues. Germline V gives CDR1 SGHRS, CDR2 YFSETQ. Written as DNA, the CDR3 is TGCGCCAGCAGCCATACTAGCGGGGGCCCCTCATACAATGAGCAGTTCTTC. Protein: CASSHTSGGPSYNEQFF.